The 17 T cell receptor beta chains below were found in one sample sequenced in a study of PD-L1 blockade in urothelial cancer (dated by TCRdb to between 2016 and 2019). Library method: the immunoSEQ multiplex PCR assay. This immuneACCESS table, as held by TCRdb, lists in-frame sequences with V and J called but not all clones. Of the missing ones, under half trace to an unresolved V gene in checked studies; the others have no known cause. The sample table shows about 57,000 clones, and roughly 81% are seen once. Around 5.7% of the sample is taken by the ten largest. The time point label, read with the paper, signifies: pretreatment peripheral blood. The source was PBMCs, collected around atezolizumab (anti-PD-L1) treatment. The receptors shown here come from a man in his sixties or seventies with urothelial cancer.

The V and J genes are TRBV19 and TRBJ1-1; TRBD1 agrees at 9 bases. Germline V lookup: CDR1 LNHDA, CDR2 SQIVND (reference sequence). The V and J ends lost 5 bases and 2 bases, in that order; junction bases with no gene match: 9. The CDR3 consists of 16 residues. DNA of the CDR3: TGTGCCAGTAGTCCAGCGGACAGGGGAGGAAACACTGAAGCTTTCTTT. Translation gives CASSPADRGGNTEAFF.

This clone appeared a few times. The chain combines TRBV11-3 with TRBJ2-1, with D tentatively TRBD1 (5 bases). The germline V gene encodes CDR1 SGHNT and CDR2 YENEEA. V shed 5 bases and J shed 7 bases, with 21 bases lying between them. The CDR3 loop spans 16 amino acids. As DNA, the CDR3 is TGTGCCAGCAGCCGAAGACAAATGCAGGGATCGAATGAGCAGTTCTTC. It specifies CASSRRQMQGSNEQFF.

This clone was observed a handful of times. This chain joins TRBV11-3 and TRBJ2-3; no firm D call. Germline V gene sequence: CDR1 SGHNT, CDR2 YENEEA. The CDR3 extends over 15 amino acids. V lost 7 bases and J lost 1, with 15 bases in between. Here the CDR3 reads CASTPYVRGTDTQYF. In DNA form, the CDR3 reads TGTGCCAGCACCCCTTACGTCCGGGGCACAGATACGCAGTATTTT.

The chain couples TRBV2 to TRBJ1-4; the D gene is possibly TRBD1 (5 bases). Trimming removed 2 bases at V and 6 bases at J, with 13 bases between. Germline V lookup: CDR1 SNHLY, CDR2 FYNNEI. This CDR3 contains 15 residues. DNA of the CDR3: TGTGCCAGCAGTGAAAACCCGGGGGAGGATGAAAAACTGTTTTTT. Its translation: CASSENPGEDEKLFF.

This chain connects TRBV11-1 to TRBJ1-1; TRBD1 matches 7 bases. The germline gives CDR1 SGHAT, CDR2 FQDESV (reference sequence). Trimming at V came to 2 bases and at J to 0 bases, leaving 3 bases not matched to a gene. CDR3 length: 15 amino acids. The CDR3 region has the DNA TGTGCCAGCAGCTTAATTGACAGGGTGAACACTGAAGCTTTCTTT. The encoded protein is CASSLIDRVNTEAFF. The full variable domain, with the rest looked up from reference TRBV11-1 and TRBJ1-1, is EAEVAQSPRYKITEKSQAVAFWCDPISGHATLYWYRQILGQGPELLVQFQDESVVDDSQLPKDRFSAERLKGVDSTLKIQPAELGDSAMYLCASSLIDRVNTEAFFGQGTRLTVV.

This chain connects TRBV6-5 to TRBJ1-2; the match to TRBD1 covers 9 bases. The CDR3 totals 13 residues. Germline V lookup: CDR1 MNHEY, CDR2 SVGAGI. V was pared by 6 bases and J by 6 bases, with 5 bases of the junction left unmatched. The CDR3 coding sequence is TGTGCCAGCAGGCGGACAGGGGAGCATGGCTACACCTTC. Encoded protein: CASRRTGEHGYTF.

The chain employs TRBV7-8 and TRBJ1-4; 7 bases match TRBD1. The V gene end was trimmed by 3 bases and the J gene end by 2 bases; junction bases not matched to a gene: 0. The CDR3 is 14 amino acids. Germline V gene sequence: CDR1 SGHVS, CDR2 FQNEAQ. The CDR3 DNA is TGTGCCAGCAGCTTGACAGGGACTAATGAAAAACTGTTTTTT. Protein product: CASSLTGTNEKLFF.

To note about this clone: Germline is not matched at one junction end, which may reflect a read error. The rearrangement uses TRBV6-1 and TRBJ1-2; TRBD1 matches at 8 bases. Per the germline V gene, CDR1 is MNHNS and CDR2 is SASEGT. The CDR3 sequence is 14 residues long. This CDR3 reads CVSSWTGRDYGYTF. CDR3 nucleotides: TGTGTCAGCTCCTGGACAGGGAGAGACTATGGCTACACCTTC.

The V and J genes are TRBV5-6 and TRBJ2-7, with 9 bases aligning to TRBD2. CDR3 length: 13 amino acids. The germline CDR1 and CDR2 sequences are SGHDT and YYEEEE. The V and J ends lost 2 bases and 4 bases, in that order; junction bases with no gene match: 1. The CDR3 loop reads CASSFSGGYEQYF. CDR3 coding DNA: TGTGCCAGCAGCTTTAGCGGGGGTTACGAGCAGTACTTC. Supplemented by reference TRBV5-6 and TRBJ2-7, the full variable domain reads DAGVTQSPTHLIKTRGQQVTLRCSPKSGHDTVSWYQQALGQGPQFIFQYYEEEERQRGNFPDRFSGHQFPNYSSELNVNALLLGDSALYLCASSFSGGYEQYFGPGTRLTVT.

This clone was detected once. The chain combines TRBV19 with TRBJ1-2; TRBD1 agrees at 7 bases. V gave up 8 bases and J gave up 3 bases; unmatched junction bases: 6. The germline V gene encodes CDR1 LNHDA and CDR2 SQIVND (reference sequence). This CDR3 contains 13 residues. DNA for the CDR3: TGTGCCAGTGCCGCCGGGACAGACTATGGCTACACCTTC. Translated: CASAAGTDYGYTF.

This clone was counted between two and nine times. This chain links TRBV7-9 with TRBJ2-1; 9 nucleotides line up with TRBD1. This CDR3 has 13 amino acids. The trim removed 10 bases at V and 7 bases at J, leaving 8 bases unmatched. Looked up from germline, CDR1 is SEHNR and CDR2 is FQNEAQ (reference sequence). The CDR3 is CATTGTGINEQFF. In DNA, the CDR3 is TGTGCCACCACCGGGACAGGGATTAATGAGCAGTTCTTC.

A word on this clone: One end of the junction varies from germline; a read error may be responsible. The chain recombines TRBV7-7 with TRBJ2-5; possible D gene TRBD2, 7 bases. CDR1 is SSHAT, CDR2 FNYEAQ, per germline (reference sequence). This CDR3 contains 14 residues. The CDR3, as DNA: TGTGCTAGCAGCTTAGGGGGAGGGGCAGAGACCCAGTACTTC. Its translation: CASSLGGGAETQYF.

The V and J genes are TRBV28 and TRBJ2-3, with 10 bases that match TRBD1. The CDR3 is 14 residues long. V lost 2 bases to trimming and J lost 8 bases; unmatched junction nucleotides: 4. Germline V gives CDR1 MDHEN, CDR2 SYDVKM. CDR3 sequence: CASSLDRGQGTQYF. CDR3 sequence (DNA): TGTGCCAGCAGTTTAGACAGGGGGCAGGGTACGCAGTATTTT.

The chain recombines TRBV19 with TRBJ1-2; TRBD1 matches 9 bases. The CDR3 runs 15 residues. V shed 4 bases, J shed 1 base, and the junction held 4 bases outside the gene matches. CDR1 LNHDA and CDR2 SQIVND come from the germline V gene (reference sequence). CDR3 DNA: TGTGCCAGTAGTAACAGGGGGCCGAATAACTATGGCTACACCTTC. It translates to CASSNRGPNNYGYTF.

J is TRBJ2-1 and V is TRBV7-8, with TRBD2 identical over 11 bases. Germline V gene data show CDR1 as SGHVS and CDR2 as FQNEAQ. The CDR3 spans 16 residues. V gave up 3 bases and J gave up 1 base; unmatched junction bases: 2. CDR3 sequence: CASSFIAGGSYNEQFF. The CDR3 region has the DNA TGTGCCAGCAGCTTTATAGCGGGAGGGTCCTACAATGAGCAGTTCTTC.

The CDR3 loop reads CASSLLADTGELFF. The CDR3 DNA reads TGTGCCAGCAGCTTATTAGCGGACACCGGGGAGCTGTTTTTT. The chain has TRBV7-3 and TRBJ2-2; D may be TRBD2 (6 bases). Germline values: CDR1 SGHTA, CDR2 FQGTGA. This CDR3 spans 14 amino acids. Trimming cost V 2 bases and J 3 bases, with 7 bases left between them.

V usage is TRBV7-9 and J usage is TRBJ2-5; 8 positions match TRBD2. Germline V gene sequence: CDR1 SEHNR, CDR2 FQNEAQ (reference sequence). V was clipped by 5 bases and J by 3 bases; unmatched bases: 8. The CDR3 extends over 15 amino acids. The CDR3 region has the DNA TGTGCCAGCAGCCAGTGGACGGGAGGGGAAGAGACCCAGTACTTC. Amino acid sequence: CASSQWTGGEETQYF.